These 20 T cell receptor beta chains originate from one sample sequenced in a study of T cells in Graves' hyperthyroidism and ophthalmopathy. The source material, RNA transcripts, was used to amplify TCR beta CDR3 regions. A set of HTBI primers served as the primers for a first-round RT-PCR of the TCR CDR3. TCRdb recomputed calls from the multiplex PCR reads with MiXCR, one row per CDR3 protein. This sample yields 540,000 or so distinct CDR3 sequences, of which approximately 15% are seen a single time; around 7.8% belongs to the top ten. Material for sequencing was blood. Source of these receptors: a woman aged 25 to 39 with Graves' hyperthyroidism.

The genes are TRBV30 and TRBJ2-1, with 11 bases that match TRBD2. The CDR3 consists of 15 residues. The V gene end was trimmed by 4 bases and the J gene end by 9 bases; junction bases not matched to a gene: 11. The germline gives CDR1 GTSNPN, CDR2 SVGIG (reference sequence). The CDR3 loop reads CAWNALGLAGVEQFF. CDR3 nucleotide sequence: TGTGCCTGGAATGCCCTAGGACTAGCGGGCGTTGAGCAGTTCTTC. The whole variable domain, remainder taken from reference TRBV30 and TRBJ2-1, is SQTIHQWPATLVQPVGSPLSLECTVEGTSNPNLYWYRQAAGRGLQLLFYSVGIGQISSEVPQNLSASRPQDRQFILSSKKLLLSDSGFYLCAWNALGLAGVEQFFGPGTRLTVL.

This clonotype was detected ten times or more. The V call is TRBV7-9, the J call TRBJ2-1; 14 bases are shared with TRBD2. The germline V gene has CDR1 SEHNR and CDR2 FQNEAQ (reference sequence). The trim removed 5 bases at V and 10 bases at J, leaving 10 bases unmatched. This CDR3 is 16 amino acids long. The CDR3 loop is CASSPRGLAGDREQFF. The CDR3, as DNA: TGTGCCAGCAGCCCCCGGGGACTAGCGGGAGATAGGGAGCAGTTCTTC.

In its sample, this clonotype was seen many times. This rearrangement joins TRBV5-6 to TRBJ2-7; TRBD1 might be the D (6 bases). The CDR3 is 13 residues long. CDR1 and CDR2 from the germline V gene are SGHDT and YYEEEE. V lost 4 bases and J 3 bases, leaving 11 bases between the germline ends. CDR3 coding DNA: TGTGCCAGCAGCAGAACAGGGAACTACGAGCAGTACTTC. Protein sequence: CASSRTGNYEQYF. Full variable domain (remainder filled in from reference TRBV5-6 and TRBJ2-7): DAGVTQSPTHLIKTRGQQVTLRCSPKSGHDTVSWYQQALGQGPQFIFQYYEEEERQRGNFPDRFSGHQFPNYSSELNVNALLLGDSALYLCASSRTGNYEQYFGPGTRLTVT.

This clonotype was observed at least ten times. The chain combines TRBV6-1 with TRBJ2-5; 7 bases are shared with TRBD2. Germline V lookup: CDR1 MNHNS, CDR2 SASEGT. The CDR3 covers 14 residues. V trimming: 7 bases; J trimming: 4 bases; junction bases outside the gene matches: 9. This chain's CDR3 is CASIITSATETQYF. CDR3 coding DNA: TGTGCCAGCATAATCACTAGCGCTACAGAGACCCAGTACTTC.

The rearrangement links TRBV3-1 to TRBJ2-2; D uncertain. This CDR3 has 16 amino acids. The germline V gene encodes CDR1 LGHDT and CDR2 YNNKEL (reference sequence). V shed 1 base and J shed 5 bases, with 14 bases lying between them. The CDR3 loop is CASSQVLGQHTGELFF. The CDR3, as DNA: TGTGCCAGCAGCCAAGTTCTGGGTCAGCATACCGGGGAGCTGTTTTTT.

The chain has TRBV6-4 and TRBJ2-1; 12 nucleotides align to TRBD1. The CDR3 runs 18 residues. Germline V gene data show CDR1 as MRHNA and CDR2 as SNTAGT. V trimming: 6 bases; J trimming: 8 bases; junction bases outside the gene matches: 17. The CDR3 coding sequence is TGTGCCAGCAGCCCCTATATAGGCGGGACAGGGGGCTTGGATGAGCAGTTCTTC. Translation gives CASSPYIGGTGGLDEQFF.

This clonotype was seen a handful of times. This chain connects TRBV20-1 to TRBJ2-3; D remains ambiguous. This CDR3 region has 14 residues. Trimming removed 1 base at V and 8 bases at J, with 16 bases between. CDR1 and CDR2 (germline): DFQATT, SNEGSKA (reference sequence). This CDR3 is CSARVGERTATQYF. CDR3 sequence (DNA): TGCAGTGCTAGAGTTGGCGAGAGGACCGCTACGCAGTATTTT.

A few counts support this clonotype. V usage is TRBV20-1 and J usage is TRBJ1-1; the D gene is possibly TRBD1 (5 bases). From germline, CDR1 is DFQATT and CDR2 SNEGSKA (reference sequence). The CDR3 sequence is 13 residues long. In nucleotides, the CDR3 is TGCAGCGCAATCAGGGAAATTGATACTGAAGCTTTCTTT. Its translation is CSAIREIDTEAFF.

There are a few counts of this clonotype. The gene calls are TRBV5-1 and TRBJ2-1; 8 bases line up with TRBD1. V trimming: 0 bases; J trimming: 8 bases; junction bases outside the gene matches: 10. Germline V gives CDR1 SGHRS, CDR2 YFSETQ. CDR3 length: 16 amino acids. CDR3 coding DNA: TGCGCCAGCAGCTTGGACAGGGGGGCTCCTGGCGATGAGCAGTTCTTC. It codes for CASSLDRGAPGDEQFF.

This clonotype was counted only a few times. This may be a read error: a much more frequent sequence differs by one nucleotide. It is likely a read error, because the conserved phenylalanine at the end of the CDR3 is missing. J is TRBJ2-2 and V is TRBV7-3; D is undetermined. Germline CDR1 is SGHTA and CDR2 is FQGTGA. The CDR3 covers 13 residues. Trimming took off 5 bases at V and 1 base at J, with 5 bases between the two ends. The CDR3 DNA sequence: TGTGCCAGCAGCCCGAGGAACACCGGGGAGCTGTTTCTT. Amino acids: CASSPRNTGELFL.

This clonotype was detected only a few times. V is TRBV6-5 and J is TRBJ1-6; TRBD1 might be the D (6 bases). The CDR3 has 18 amino acids. From germline, CDR1 is MNHEY and CDR2 SVGAGI. V lost 0 bases and J lost 0, with 12 bases in between. The CDR3 DNA reads as TGTGCCAGCAGTTACTCGACAGGATTTAGCTCCTATAATTCACCCCTCCACTTT. Translating gives CASSYSTGFSSYNSPLHF.

The chain joins TRBV10-2 to TRBJ2-2; D is ambiguous. The CDR3 spans 13 residues. Between the trimmed V and J ends, which lost 6 bases and 3 bases, there was a span of 8 bases. Germline V gene data show CDR1 as WSHSY and CDR2 as SAAADI. The CDR3 region has the DNA TGCGCCAGCAGGATAGGTGACACCGGGGAGCTGTTTTTT. Amino acid sequence: CASRIGDTGELFF.

This clonotype was observed many times. The chain combines TRBV27 with TRBJ2-3; 9 nucleotides match TRBD1. J was trimmed by 6 bases and V by 3 bases; bases with no gene match: 4. The CDR3 has 14 amino acids. Per germline, CDR1 MNHEY and CDR2 SMNVEV (reference sequence). CDR3 bases: TGTGCCAGCAGTTTTACAGGGGGCATTGATACGCAGTATTTT. This sequence encodes CASSFTGGIDTQYF.

The sample holds a few counts of this clonotype. This may come from a read error, since a much larger clone is one base off. The genes are TRBV6-5 and TRBJ1-1; TRBD1 is a possible D gene (5 bases). CDR3 length: 15 amino acids. The V gene's germline CDR1 is MNHEY and CDR2 SVGAGI. In DNA form, the CDR3 reads TGTGCCAGCAGTTCCCGGGGCCCTGGTTGGACTGAAGCTTCCTTT. Its protein product is CASSSRGPGWTEASF.

This clonotype has at least ten counts. The CDR3 spells CATSPGTSGMSDTQYF. CDR3 bases: TGTGCCACCAGCCCCGGGACTAGCGGGATGTCAGATACGCAGTATTTT. The V gene is TRBV15, the J gene TRBJ2-3; 13 bases line up with TRBD2. This CDR3 has 16 residues. J lost 4 bases, V lost 5 bases, and 6 bases had no gene match. The germline CDR1 and CDR2 sequences are LNHNV and YYDKDF (reference sequence).

This clonotype was observed many times. This sequence joins TRBV28 and TRBJ2-7; D is possibly TRBD2 (5 bases). Germline V gene data show CDR1 as MDHEN and CDR2 as SYDVKM. The CDR3 consists of 14 residues. Trimming pared 10 bases from V and 3 bases from J, leaving 19 bases between. The CDR3 DNA is TGTGCCACCGAGTCCGGGAAAGAAGTCTACGAGCAGTACTTC. Translated, it gives CATESGKEVYEQYF.

V gene TRBV6-1 combines with J gene TRBJ2-4, with 7 bases lining up with TRBD2. Germline trimming cut 8 bases from V and 0 bases from J; bases unmatched to any gene: 7. The length of the CDR3 is 15 residues. The germline CDR1 and CDR2 sequences are MNHNS and SASEGT. CDR3 in DNA: TGTGCCAGCTCTCTAGCGGAACCAGCCAAAAACATTCAGTACTTC. This encodes CASSLAEPAKNIQYF.

In this sample, this clonotype turned up many times. V gene TRBV14 combines with J gene TRBJ2-1, with D perhaps TRBD2 (5 bases). V dropped 4 bases and J dropped 7 bases, with 11 bases sitting between them. CDR3 length equals 13 residues. Looked up from germline, CDR1 is SGHDN and CDR2 is FVKESK. CDR3 in amino acids: CASSPQLGNEQFF. The CDR3, as DNA: TGTGCCAGCAGCCCACAACTAGGGAATGAGCAGTTCTTC.

This clonotype occurred many times. V and J are TRBV10-1 and TRBJ1-1; TRBD1 matches 7 bases. V dropped 2 bases and J dropped 0; count of bases not matched to a gene: 0. The CDR3 has 14 amino acids. Germline V gene lookup returns CDR1 WNHNN and CDR2 SYGVQD (reference sequence). CDR3 sequence: CASSEGQVNTEAFF. In DNA form, the CDR3 reads TGCGCCAGCAGTGAGGGACAGGTGAACACTGAAGCTTTCTTT.

The sample holds many counts of this clonotype. The rearrangement uses TRBV30 and TRBJ2-7; D is unresolved. The CDR3 totals 11 residues. Germline CDR1 GTSNPN, CDR2 SVGIG (reference sequence). The V gene lost 3 bases and the J gene lost 0 bases, with 3 bases spanning the gap. CDR3 sequence (DNA): TGTGCCTGGAGAGGCTCCTACGAGCAGTACTTC. Translating it yields CAWRGSYEQYF.